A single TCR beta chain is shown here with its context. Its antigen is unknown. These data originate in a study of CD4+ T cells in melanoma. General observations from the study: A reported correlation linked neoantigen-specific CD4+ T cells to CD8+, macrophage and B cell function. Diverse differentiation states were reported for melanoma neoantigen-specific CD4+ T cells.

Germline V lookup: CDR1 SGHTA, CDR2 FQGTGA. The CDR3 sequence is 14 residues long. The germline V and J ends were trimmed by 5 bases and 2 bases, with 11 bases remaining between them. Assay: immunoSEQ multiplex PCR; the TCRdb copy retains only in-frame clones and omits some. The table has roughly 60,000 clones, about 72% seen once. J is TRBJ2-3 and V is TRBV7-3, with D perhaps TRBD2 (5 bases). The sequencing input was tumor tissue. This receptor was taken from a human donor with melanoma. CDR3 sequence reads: CASSLMGVTDTQYF. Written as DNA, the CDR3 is TGTGCCAGCAGCCTCATGGGAGTCACAGATACGCAGTATTTT. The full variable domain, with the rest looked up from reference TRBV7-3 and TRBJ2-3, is GAGVSQTPSNKVTEKGKYVELRCDPISGHTALYWYRQSLGQGPEFLIYFQGTGAADDSGLPNDRFFAVRPEGSVSTLKIQRTERGDSAVYLCASSLMGVTDTQYFGPGTRLTVL.